This T cell receptor beta chain was profiled in a study of blood T cells in healthy people across ages. The CDR3 runs 16 residues. In germline, CDR1 is MGHRA, CDR2 YSYEKL. V gave up 4 bases and J gave up 5 bases, with 19 bases separating them. It was with a sample-barcoded 5' primer and a J-beta primer mix that a second PCR of roughly 7 to 11 cycles was run. One entry per CDR3 protein results from TCRdb running MiXCR on the 5' RACE reads. The data contain about 680,000 distinct CDR3 sequences, around 49% of them seen just once; the ten biggest clones take up under 35%. This clonotype was picked up a small number of times.

This clonotype originated in a woman between 55 and 75 years old in good health. The rearrangement joins TRBV4-1 to TRBJ2-3; D may be TRBD1 (6 bases). The sample taken for sequencing was blood. The CDR3 loop is CASSRPTQGREDTQYF. The DNA for the CDR3 is TGCGCCAGCAGCCGCCCAACCCAGGGGCGAGAAGATACGCAGTATTTT.